Reported below is one T cell receptor beta chain. The V gene's germline CDR1 is SGHDT and CDR2 YYEEEE. This CDR3 region has 12 residues. The ends were cut back, 2 bases at V and 7 bases at J, with 7 bases in the middle. This sample stems from a study of blood T cell repertoires in COVID-19. Study-wide background: Italy, Spain and the United States were the sources of the convalescent and acute COVID-19 samples. T cells, B-cell-depleted T cells, or PBMCs provided the cDNA or gDNA that served as material.

Clones were sequenced by immunoSEQ multiplex PCR, and TCRdb holds only the in-frame ones, with some missing. The table lists 200,000 to 250,000 clones, 87% of them singletons. Ages ranged from roughly 18 to 95 years, with residence in more than 20 US areas. Cohorts were assigned according to the clinical history that participants reported. Source material: PBMCs or T cells enriched from blood (not recorded which). The V call is TRBV5-6, the J call TRBJ2-1, with a tentative D call TRBD1 (6 bases). This TCR was recovered from a young man who had recovered from COVID-19. Here the CDR3 reads CASSFQGNEQFF. The CDR3 bases are TGTGCCAGCAGCTTTCAGGGGAATGAGCAGTTCTTC.